This is a list of T cell receptor beta chains from one sample in a study of identical twins. TCRdb used MiXCR to reprocess the 5' RACE reads, holding one entry per CDR3 protein. The top ten hold 0.48% of the sample, which has around 490,000 distinct CDR3 sequences, around 24% seen once. These data also featured in a second study, about yellow fever vaccine responses in identical twins.

The sample consisted of CD4+ T cells sorted from blood. The receptors come from a woman aged 18-30 years in good health. Each CDR3 is given with its conserved first and last residue. The order of the fields is J gene, clone size, V gene, D gene, CDR3 protein, CDR3 DNA. The D gene is left open where the match is weak. A clone size is listed for some rows: how often the clone was seen (once, few, many), or a class if it is expanded.

TRBJ1-1 | - | TRBV20-1 | TRBD1 | CSARPTGAMNTEAFF | TGCAGTGCTAGACCAACAGGGGCCATGAACACTGAAGCTTTCTTT
TRBJ2-1 | few | TRBV11-2 | TRBD2 | CASSQAGPTVEQFF | TGTGCCAGCAGCCAAGCGGGGCCCACGGTTGAGCAGTTCTTC
TRBJ2-1 | few | TRBV4-1 | - | CASSQVFGRKGGNEQFF | TGCGCCAGCAGCCAAGTTTTCGGGAGGAAAGGGGGTAATGAGCAGTTCTTC
TRBJ2-5 | few | TRBV20-1 | - | CSATRDAQETQYF | TGCAGTGCAACTAGGGACGCACAAGAGACCCAGTACTTC
TRBJ2-6 | few | TRBV10-2 | TRBD2 | CASRPRLAGFSGANVLTF | TGCGCCAGCAGACCCCGACTAGCGGGTTTCTCTGGGGCCAACGTCCTGACTTTC
TRBJ2-3 | few | TRBV5-1 | TRBD1 | CASSFSGQVTDTQYF | TGCGCCAGCAGCTTCTCGGGACAGGTCACAGATACGCAGTATTTT
TRBJ2-1 | - | TRBV20-1 | TRBD2 | CSANIAGVYGEQFF | TGCAGTGCCAATATAGCGGGAGTGTATGGTGAGCAGTTCTTC
TRBJ2-1 | - | TRBV20-1 | - | CSARVRGNEQFF | TGCAGTGCTAGAGTCAGGGGTAATGAGCAGTTCTTC
TRBJ2-3 | - | TRBV5-1 | - | CASSHRPTTDTQYF | TGCGCCAGCAGCCACAGACCGACTACAGATACGCAGTATTTT
TRBJ2-7 | many | TRBV5-1 | TRBD2 | CASSLSGASYEQYF | TGCGCCAGCAGCCTCAGCGGGGCATCCTACGAGCAGTACTTC
TRBJ2-6 | few | TRBV7-2 | TRBD1 | CASSTTGGAGANVLTF | TGTGCCAGCAGCACGACAGGGGGCGCTGGGGCCAACGTCCTGACTTTC
TRBJ2-2 | - | TRBV12-3/TRBV12-4 | - | CASSSDVGTGELFF | TGTGCCAGCAGTTCGGACGTGGGTACCGGGGAGCTGTTTTTT
TRBJ1-5 | few | TRBV2 | - | CASKGWVGNQPQHF | TGTGCCAGCAAAGGTTGGGTGGGAAATCAGCCCCAGCATTTT
TRBJ2-1 | few | TRBV2 | TRBD1 | CASSPRQGVNEQFF | TGTGCCAGCAGCCCCAGACAGGGTGTCAATGAGCAGTTCTTC
TRBJ2-1 | - | TRBV19 | - | CASSTAESSYNEQFF | TGTGCCAGTAGTACAGCAGAGAGCTCCTACAATGAGCAGTTCTTC
TRBJ2-1 | - | TRBV29-1 | TRBD1 | CSANDRGPDEQFF | TGCAGCGCCAATGACAGGGGGCCAGATGAGCAGTTCTTC
TRBJ1-6 | - | TRBV6-1 | - | CASGGSLTGSPLHF | TGTGCCAGCGGCGGCAGTTTAACGGGCTCACCCCTCCACTTT
TRBJ2-3 | few | TRBV20-1 | - | CSAAGTTDTQYF | TGCAGTGCGGCGGGGACCACAGATACGCAGTATTTT
TRBJ2-3 | few | TRBV4-1 | - | CASSWGPGSNLDTQYF | TGCGCCAGCAGCTGGGGACCAGGGAGCAACTTAGATACGCAGTATTTT
TRBJ2-2 | - | TRBV28 | - | CASSFSLGVQAGELFF | TGTGCCAGCAGTTTTTCCTTAGGGGTGCAGGCCGGGGAGCTGTTTTTT
TRBJ2-2 | - | TRBV20-1 | - | CSARRGAGELFF | TGCAGTGCTAGACGGGGTGCCGGGGAGCTGTTTTTT
TRBJ2-1 | - | TRBV11-1 | TRBD2 | CASSLARGSGLAFVRSYNEQFF | TGTGCCAGCAGCTTAGCTCGAGGTTCGGGACTAGCGTTCGTAAGGTCCTACAATGAGCAGTTCTTC
TRBJ2-3 | few | TRBV20-1 | - | CSAYISSTDTQYF | TGCAGTGCCTACATCTCTAGCACAGATACGCAGTATTTT
TRBJ2-1 | few | TRBV6-1 | - | CASSEMRGSYNEQFF | TGTGCCAGCAGTGAAATGCGGGGCTCCTACAATGAGCAGTTCTTC
TRBJ2-2 | - | TRBV20-1 | TRBD2 | CSAVAGTNTGELFF | TGCAGTGCAGTAGCGGGAACGAACACCGGGGAGCTGTTTTTT
TRBJ2-2 | many | TRBV27 | - | CASSFSGSGELFF | TGTGCCAGCAGTTTTTCGGGGTCCGGGGAGCTGTTTTTT
TRBJ1-1 | - | TRBV12-3/TRBV12-4 | - | CASSYALMSSDKAFF | TGTGCCAGCAGTTATGCCCTTATGTCAAGTGATAAAGCTTTCTTT
TRBJ2-7 | - | TRBV5-1 | - | CASSRPGAGVYEQYF | TGCGCCAGCAGCCGCCCGGGGGCGGGAGTCTACGAGCAGTACTTC
TRBJ2-7 | few | TRBV28 | - | CASSFGHSYEQYF | TGTGCCAGCAGTTTCGGACATAGTTACGAGCAGTACTTC
TRBJ2-7 | - | TRBV28 | - | CASSLPNPPYEQYF | TGTGCCAGCAGTTTACCCAATCCTCCCTACGAGCAGTACTTC
TRBJ1-2 | few | TRBV7-2 | TRBD1 | CASSPRGTGGGNGYTF | TGTGCCAGCAGCCCCAGAGGGACAGGGGGCGGGAATGGCTACACCTTC
TRBJ2-1 | few | TRBV29-1 | TRBD2 | CSVEGASGVYNEQFF | TGCAGCGTTGAGGGCGCTAGCGGGGTTTACAATGAGCAGTTCTTC
TRBJ2-2 | - | TRBV6-1 | TRBD2 | CASIELAGTGELFF | TGTGCCAGCATCGAACTAGCGGGCACCGGGGAGCTGTTTTTT
TRBJ2-4 | - | TRBV6-2/TRBV6-3 | - | CATMWVAPIQYF | TGTGCCACGATGTGGGTAGCCCCCATTCAGTACTTC
TRBJ2-1 | - | TRBV7-9 | TRBD1 | CASSQSGQGRIEQFF | TGTGCCAGCAGCCAGTCGGGACAGGGCAGAATTGAGCAGTTCTTC
TRBJ2-3 | few | TRBV5-1 | TRBD2 | CASSRTSPSTDTQYF | TGCGCCAGCAGCAGGACTAGCCCCAGCACAGATACGCAGTATTTT
TRBJ2-7 | - | TRBV6-5 | - | CASSYLGISSEQYF | TGTGCCAGCAGTTACTTGGGAATTAGTAGCGAGCAGTACTTC
TRBJ1-6 | few | TRBV27 | TRBD1 | CASSWTGDASPLHF | TGTGCCAGCAGCTGGACAGGGGACGCTTCACCCCTCCACTTT
TRBJ1-2 | few | TRBV6-1 | - | CASSESRSGYTF | TGTGCCAGCAGTGAAAGTCGCAGTGGCTACACCTTC
TRBJ2-2 | - | TRBV12-5 | TRBD1 | CASAPGQTNGELFF | TGTGCTAGTGCCCCGGGACAGACAAATGGGGAGCTGTTTTTT
TRBJ2-7 | - | TRBV3-1 | - | CASSQEQWGTGGYGQYF | TGTGCCAGCAGCCAAGAGCAGTGGGGGACTGGAGGCTACGGGCAGTACTTC
TRBJ1-4 | few | TRBV24-1 | - | CATSDRQATNEKLFF | TGTGCCACCAGTGACCGACAGGCAACTAATGAAAAACTGTTTTTT
TRBJ1-4 | many | TRBV5-1 | - | CASSLWDGATNEKLFF | TGCGCCAGCAGCCTCTGGGACGGAGCAACTAATGAAAAACTGTTTTTT
TRBJ1-2 | - | TRBV29-1 | - | CSVEDRSGANYGYTF | TGCAGCGTTGAAGATCGTTCAGGGGCCAACTATGGCTACACCTTC
TRBJ1-1 | few | TRBV24-1 | - | CATSDSGPQGNTEAFF | TGTGCCACCAGTGACTCTGGCCCCCAAGGGAACACTGAAGCTTTCTTT
TRBJ2-5 | few | TRBV5-1 | - | CASSPGPTRAQETQYF | TGCGCCAGCAGCCCCGGACCGACTAGGGCCCAAGAGACCCAGTACTTC
TRBJ2-5 | few | TRBV27 | TRBD1 | CASSYRDRERETQYF | TGTGCCAGCAGTTACCGGGACAGGGAACGAGAGACCCAGTACTTC
TRBJ2-1 | few | TRBV10-3 | - | CAISEGGSRHNEQFF | TGTGCCATCAGTGAGGGAGGGTCGAGACACAATGAGCAGTTCTTC
TRBJ2-6 | - | TRBV19 | - | CASSIAGQPGANVLTF | TGTGCCAGTAGTATAGCAGGGCAGCCTGGGGCCAACGTCCTGACTTTC
TRBJ2-5 | few | TRBV11-2 | - | CASSLGGGHLQETQYF | TGTGCCAGCAGCTTAGGCGGGGGCCATCTCCAAGAGACCCAGTACTTC